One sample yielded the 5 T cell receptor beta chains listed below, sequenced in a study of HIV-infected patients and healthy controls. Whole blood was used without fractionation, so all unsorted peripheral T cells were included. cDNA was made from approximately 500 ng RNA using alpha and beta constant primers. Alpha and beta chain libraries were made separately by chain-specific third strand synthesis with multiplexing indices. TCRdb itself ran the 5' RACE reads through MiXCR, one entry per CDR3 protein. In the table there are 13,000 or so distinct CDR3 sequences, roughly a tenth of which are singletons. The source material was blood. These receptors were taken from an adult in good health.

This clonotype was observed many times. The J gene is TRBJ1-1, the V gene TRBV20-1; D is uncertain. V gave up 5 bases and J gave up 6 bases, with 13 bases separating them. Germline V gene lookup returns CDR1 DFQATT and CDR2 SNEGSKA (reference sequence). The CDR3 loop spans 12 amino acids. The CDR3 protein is CSASDIKAEAFF. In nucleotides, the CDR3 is TGCAGTGCTTCCGACATAAAGGCTGAAGCTTTCTTT.

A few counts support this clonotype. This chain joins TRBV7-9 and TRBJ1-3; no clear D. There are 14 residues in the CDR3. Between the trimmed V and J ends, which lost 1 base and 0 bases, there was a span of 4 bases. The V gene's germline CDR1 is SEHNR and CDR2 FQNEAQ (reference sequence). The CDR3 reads CASSLEYSGNTIYF. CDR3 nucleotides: TGTGCCAGCAGCTTAGAATACTCTGGAAACACCATATATTTT.

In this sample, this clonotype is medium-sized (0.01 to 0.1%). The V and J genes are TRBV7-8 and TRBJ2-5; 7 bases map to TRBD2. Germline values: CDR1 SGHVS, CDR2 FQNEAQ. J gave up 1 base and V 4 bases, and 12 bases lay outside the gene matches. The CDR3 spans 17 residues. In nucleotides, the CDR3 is TGTGCCAGCAGCTCAAGAAGTGGTCGGGAGGCCCAAGAGACCCAGTACTTC. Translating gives CASSSRSGREAQETQYF.

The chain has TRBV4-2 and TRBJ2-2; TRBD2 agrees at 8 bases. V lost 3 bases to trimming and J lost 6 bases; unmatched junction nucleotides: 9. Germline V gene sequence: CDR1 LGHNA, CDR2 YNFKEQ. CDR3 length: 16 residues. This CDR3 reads CASSQPTGLAAGELFF. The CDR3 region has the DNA TGTGCCAGCAGCCAGCCCACCGGACTAGCCGCCGGGGAGCTGTTTTTT.

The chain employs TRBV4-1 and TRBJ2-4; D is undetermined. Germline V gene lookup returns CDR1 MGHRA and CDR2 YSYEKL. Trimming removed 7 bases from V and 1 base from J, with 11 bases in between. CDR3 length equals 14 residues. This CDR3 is CASKPLYAKNIQYF. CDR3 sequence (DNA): TGCGCCAGCAAACCCTTATACGCCAAAAACATTCAGTACTTC.